This note documents a single TCR beta chain sequence. This clonotype was found many times. What antigen it recognizes has not been identified. Base qualities are not provided; no much larger clone lies one nucleotide away. The sequencer was an Illumina HiSeq 1500. TCRdb reanalyzed the raw reads on its own, using fastp at Q25 for trimming and MiXCR for clone calling, and kept in-frame beta chains. Each CDR3 protein gets just one entry, which takes the most common genes and DNA from the rows behind it. This sample has 450,000 to 550,000 distinct CDR3 sequences in its table, and 16% of those were observed once. The ten top clones hold about 24% of the sample. This sample was included in a study of T cell repertoires in cytomegalovirus infection (dated by TCRdb to about 2019). About the full investigation: The HLA type of each donor mattered for the analysis, because public TCR beta signatures pointed to carriage of CMV infection along with the matching HLA type.

The CDR3 runs 12 residues from the cysteine to the phenylalanine. The entry retains the CDR3 DNA only, 36 bases that are in frame from base 1. V ends up 3 bases short and J 12 bases short, with an unmatched junction base count of 6. Looking up the germline V gene (reference sequence) yields CDR1 SEHNR and CDR2 FQNEAQ. Broad study findings and their caveats: Cumulative frequency of public TCR beta family members discriminated carriers of CMV infection plus the relevant HLA type in this cohort and an independent 352-donor cohort. The ex vivo response was dominated by HLA-C-restricted CMV-specific TCR beta clonotypes, and the single most frequent clonotype in two of eight donors was supplied by these HLA-C-restricted clonotypes.

This TCR was recovered from a human donor in good health (CMV status not recorded). Some clones in this sample may be carry-over from other donors' samples. The material sequenced was CD8+ T cells from PBMCs. The chain is encoded by TRBV7-9 joined to TRBJ2-5, with 8 bases matching TRBD2. The nucleotide sequence is given as TGTGCCAGCAGCTTCCCGACTAGCGCCGAGTACTTC. Translated, it reads CASSFPTSAEYF.